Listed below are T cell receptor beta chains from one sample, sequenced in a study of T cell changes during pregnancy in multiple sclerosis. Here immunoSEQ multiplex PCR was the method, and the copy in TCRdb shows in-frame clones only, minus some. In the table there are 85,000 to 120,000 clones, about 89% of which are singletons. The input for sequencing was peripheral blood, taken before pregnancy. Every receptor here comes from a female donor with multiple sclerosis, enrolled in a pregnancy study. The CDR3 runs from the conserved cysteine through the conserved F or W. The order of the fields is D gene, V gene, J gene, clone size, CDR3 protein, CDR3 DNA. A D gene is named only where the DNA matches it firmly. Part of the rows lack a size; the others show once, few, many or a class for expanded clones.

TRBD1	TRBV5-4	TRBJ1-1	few	CANTPQGVNTEAFF	TGTGCCAACACCCCCCAGGGGGTGAACACTGAAGCTTTCTTT
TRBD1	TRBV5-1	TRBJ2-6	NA	CASSSRTGTGANVLTF	TGCGCCAGCAGCTCGAGGACAGGGACTGGGGCCAACGTCCTGACTTTC
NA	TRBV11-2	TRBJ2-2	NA	CASSSYGAGFANTGELFF	TGTGCCAGCAGCTCCTATGGGGCGGGGTTCGCGAACACCGGGGAGCTGTTTTTT
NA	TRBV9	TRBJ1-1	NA	CASSVVSPGAEAFF	TGTGCCAGCAGCGTAGTCAGTCCAGGGGCTGAAGCTTTCTTT
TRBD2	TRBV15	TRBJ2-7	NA	CATSRTREGGEQYF	TGTGCCACCAGCAGAACCCGGGAGGGCGGCGAGCAGTACTTC
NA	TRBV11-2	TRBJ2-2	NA	CASSQTRAGSGELFF	TGTGCCAGCAGCCAGACTAGGGCGGGGTCCGGGGAGCTGTTTTTT
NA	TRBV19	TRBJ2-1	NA	CASSIGGYNEQFF	TGTGCCAGTAGTATTGGCGGGTACAATGAGCAGTTCTTC
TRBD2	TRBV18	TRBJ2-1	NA	CASSLAGSSYNEQFF	TGTGCCAGCTCATTAGCGGGGAGCTCCTACAATGAGCAGTTCTTC
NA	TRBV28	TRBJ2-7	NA	CASSSLLKDGVLYSYEQYF	TGTGCCAGCAGTTCCCTGCTCAAGGACGGGGTCCTTTACTCCTACGAGCAGTACTTC
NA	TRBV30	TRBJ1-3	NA	CAWSVSGAQRGNTIYF	TGTGCCTGGAGTGTCTCAGGGGCGCAGCGTGGAAACACCATATATTTT
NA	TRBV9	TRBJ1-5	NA	CASSVDAGDQPQHF	TGTGCCAGCAGCGTAGATGCAGGGGATCAGCCCCAGCATTTT
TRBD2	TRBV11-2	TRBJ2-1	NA	CASSLGPRGDNEQFF	TGTGCCAGCAGCTTAGGACCGCGGGGGGACAATGAGCAGTTCTTC
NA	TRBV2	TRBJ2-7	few	CASRVQGLSYEQYF	TGTGCCAGCCGGGTGCAGGGGCTCTCCTACGAGCAGTACTTC
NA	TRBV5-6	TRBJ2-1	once	CASSLMVSSYNEQFF	TGTGCCAGCAGCTTGATGGTGAGCTCCTACAATGAGCAGTTCTTC
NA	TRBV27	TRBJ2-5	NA	CASSLYAPPQETQYF	TGTGCCAGCAGTTTATACGCCCCCCCACAGGAGACCCAGTACTTC
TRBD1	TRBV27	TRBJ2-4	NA	CASSSLPGTGGWGNIQYF	TGTGCCAGCAGTTCCTTGCCCGGGACAGGGGGCTGGGGAAACATTCAGTACTTC
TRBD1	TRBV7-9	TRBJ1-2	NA	CASSLERQGAFQHYGYTF	TGTGCCAGCAGCTTAGAGAGACAGGGGGCTTTTCAGCACTATGGCTACACCTTC
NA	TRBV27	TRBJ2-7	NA	CASSLSGTSYEQYF	TGTGCCAGCAGTTTGTCGGGGACTTCCTACGAGCAGTACTTC
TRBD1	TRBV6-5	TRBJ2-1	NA	CASRQQGANYNEQFF	TGTGCCAGCAGGCAACAGGGGGCGAATTACAATGAGCAGTTCTTC
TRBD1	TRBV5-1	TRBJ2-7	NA	CASSLDRGLYEQYF	TGCGCCAGCAGCCTCGACAGGGGGCTATACGAGCAGTACTTC
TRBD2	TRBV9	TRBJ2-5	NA	CASSAGLAEETQYF	TGTGCCAGCAGCGCCGGACTAGCAGAAGAGACCCAGTACTTC
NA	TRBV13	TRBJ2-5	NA	CASSNRDIETQYF	TGTGCCAGCAGCAACCGGGACATTGAGACCCAGTACTTC
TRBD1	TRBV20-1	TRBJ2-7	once	CSAYRGLEQYF	TGCAGTGCATACAGGGGGCTCGAGCAGTACTTC
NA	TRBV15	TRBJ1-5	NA	CATSRANQPQHF	TGTGCCACCAGCAGAGCAAATCAGCCCCAGCATTTT
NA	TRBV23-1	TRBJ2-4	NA	CASSRDIEIIQYF	TGCGCCAGCAGCCGGGACATAGAAATCATTCAGTACTTC
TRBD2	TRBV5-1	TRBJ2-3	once	CASSFSGAYTDTQYF	TGCGCCAGCAGCTTTAGCGGGGCGTACACAGATACGCAGTATTTT
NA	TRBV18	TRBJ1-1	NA	CASSPQQGVNTEAFF	TGTGCCAGCTCACCTCAACAGGGAGTGAACACTGAAGCTTTCTTT
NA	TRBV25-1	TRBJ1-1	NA	CASSESTWNTEAFF	TGTGCCAGCAGTGAATCTACGTGGAACACTGAAGCTTTCTTT
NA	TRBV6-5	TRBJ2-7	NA	CASRSTASIYEQYF	TGTGCCAGCAGGAGCACGGCTAGCATTTACGAGCAGTACTTC
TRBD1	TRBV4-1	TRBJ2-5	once	CASSPGQGRETQYF	TGCGCCAGCAGCCCTGGACAGGGACGAGAGACCCAGTACTTC
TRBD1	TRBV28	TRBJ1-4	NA	CASSIGGTNEKLFF	TGTGCCAGCAGTATAGGGGGCACTAATGAAAAACTGTTTTTT
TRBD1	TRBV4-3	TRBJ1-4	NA	CASSQGGTGGEKLFF	TGCGCCAGCAGCCAAGGGGGGACAGGGGGTGAAAAACTGTTTTTT
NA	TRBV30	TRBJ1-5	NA	CAWSVGRSGGPQHF	TGTGCCTGGAGTGTAGGGCGGTCCGGGGGGCCCCAGCATTTT
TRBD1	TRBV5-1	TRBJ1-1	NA	CASSRDSPFLNTEAFF	TGCGCCAGCAGCCGGGACAGTCCTTTTTTGAACACTGAAGCTTTCTTT
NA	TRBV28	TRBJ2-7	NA	CASSLLAVSSYEQYF	TGTGCCAGCAGTTTATTGGCGGTTAGCTCCTACGAGCAGTACTTC
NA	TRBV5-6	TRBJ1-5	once	CASSLGGLGQPQHF	TGTGCCAGCAGCTTGGGAGGGCTCGGTCAGCCCCAGCATTTT
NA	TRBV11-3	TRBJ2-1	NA	CASSLVMGASSYNEQFF	TGTGCCAGCAGCTTAGTTATGGGGGCGAGCTCCTACAATGAGCAGTTCTTC
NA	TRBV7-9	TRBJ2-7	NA	CASSFLGVLYEQYF	TGTGCCAGCAGCTTCCTAGGGGTACTCTACGAGCAGTACTTC
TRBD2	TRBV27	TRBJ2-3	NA	CASSLPVLGLAVSDTQYF	TGTGCCAGCAGTTTACCAGTCTTGGGACTAGCGGTATCGGATACGCAGTATTTT
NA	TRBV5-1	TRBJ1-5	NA	CASPSWNGGGYSNQPQHF	TGCGCCAGCCCATCTTGGAATGGGGGCGGCTATAGCAATCAGCCCCAGCATTTT
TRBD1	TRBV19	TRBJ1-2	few	CASIHRAGGNGYTF	TGTGCCAGTATCCACCGGGCAGGGGGGAATGGCTACACCTTC
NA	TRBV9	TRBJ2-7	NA	CASSVDGQRSYEQYF	TGTGCCAGCAGCGTAGACGGACAGAGATCCTACGAGCAGTACTTC